The rows below give T cell receptor beta chains drawn from one sample of a study of CD8+ T cells in alopecia areata. Method: immunoSEQ multiplex PCR; TCRdb's copy keeps in-frame clones and lacks some. The sample contains 150,000 to 200,000 clones, 65% to 75% of which appear only once. Sample: CD8+ T cells sorted from blood, taken at week 0. The receptors here all came from a human donor with alopecia areata. CDR3s include the opening cysteine and the closing phenylalanine or tryptophan. A D gene is named only where the DNA matches it firmly. Only part of the rows carry a size: once, few, many, or a class if the clone is expanded.

V: TRBV7-8
J: TRBJ1-2
D: NA
size: NA
DNA: TGTGCCAGCAGCTTAGTTGTGCGGGCGAACCGGGGTGGCTACACCTTC
CDR3: CASSLVVRANRGGYTF

V: TRBV5-1
J: TRBJ2-1
D: TRBD1
size: NA
DNA: TGCGCCAGCAGCTTGGACCGGACAGGGTGGACGGATGAGCAGTTCTTC
CDR3: CASSLDRTGWTDEQFF

V: TRBV15
J: TRBJ2-5
D: NA
size: NA
DNA: TGTGCCACCAGCAGAGTTCGGCTCCGGGAGACCCAGTACTTC
CDR3: CATSRVRLRETQYF

V: TRBV14
J: TRBJ1-1
D: NA
size: NA
DNA: TGTGCCAGCAGCCAAGAGGGTGGGGGGAACACTGAAGCTTTCTTT
CDR3: CASSQEGGGNTEAFF

V: TRBV5-1
J: TRBJ2-5
D: NA
size: NA
DNA: TGCGCCAGCAGCTTGTTTCCGGGGGAAGAGACCCAGTACTTC
CDR3: CASSLFPGEETQYF

V: TRBV4-1
J: TRBJ1-5
D: NA
size: NA
DNA: TGCGCCAGCAGCCGCGTGGGGGGGCAGCCCCAGCATTTT
CDR3: CASSRVGGQPQHF

V: TRBV2
J: TRBJ2-6
D: NA
size: NA
DNA: TGTGCCAGCAGTTCGGGGTGGTCTGGGGCCAACGTCCTGACTTTC
CDR3: CASSSGWSGANVLTF

V: TRBV5-6
J: TRBJ1-6
D: NA
size: NA
DNA: TGTGCCAGCAGCTTGGGACAGTCCGATAATTCACCCCTCCACTTT
CDR3: CASSLGQSDNSPLHF

V: TRBV4-1
J: TRBJ2-2
D: NA
size: NA
DNA: TGCGCCAGCAGCCGTGGGGGTGGCACCGGGGAGCTGTTTTTT
CDR3: CASSRGGGTGELFF

V: TRBV29-1
J: TRBJ2-7
D: TRBD1
size: NA
DNA: TGCAGCGTTGGGGACAGGGGTTACGAGCAGTACTTC
CDR3: CSVGDRGYEQYF

V: TRBV29-1
J: TRBJ2-7
D: NA
size: NA
DNA: TGCAGCGTTGAAGATGCAGCCGAGCAGTACTTC
CDR3: CSVEDAAEQYF

V: TRBV13
J: TRBJ2-3
D: NA
size: few
DNA: TGTGCCAGCAGCTCGAAGCGGCCAGATACGCAGTATTTT
CDR3: CASSSKRPDTQYF

V: TRBV29-1
J: TRBJ2-3
D: NA
size: NA
DNA: TGCAGCGTTGAAGGGACTACCAAAAGCACAGATACGCAGTATTTT
CDR3: CSVEGTTKSTDTQYF

V: TRBV11-2
J: TRBJ2-2
D: NA
size: NA
DNA: TGTGCCAGCAGCGGGGGGACATACACCGGGGAGCTGTTTTTT
CDR3: CASSGGTYTGELFF

V: TRBV5-1
J: TRBJ1-5
D: TRBD1
size: NA
DNA: TGCGCCAGAAGGGGGACAGGGTATAGCAATCAGCCCCAGCATTTT
CDR3: CARRGTGYSNQPQHF

V: TRBV6-5
J: TRBJ1-1
D: NA
size: NA
DNA: TGTGCCAGCAGTTTCTCTCCCAGGGTCCCGAACACTGAAGCTTTCTTT
CDR3: CASSFSPRVPNTEAFF

V: TRBV9
J: TRBJ2-5
D: TRBD2
size: few
DNA: TGTGCCAGCAGCGTGTCGGCGGGGGAACAAGAGACCCAGTACTTC
CDR3: CASSVSAGEQETQYF

V: TRBV14
J: TRBJ2-2
D: TRBD2
size: NA
DNA: TGTGCCAGCAGCCAAGATCTCCGGCTAGCGGGTACGAACACCGGGGAGCTGTTTTTT
CDR3: CASSQDLRLAGTNTGELFF

V: TRBV2
J: TRBJ2-7
D: TRBD1
size: NA
DNA: TGTGCCAGCAGTGAGGTAGGGGGCCACGACAAGGAGCAGTACTTC
CDR3: CASSEVGGHDKEQYF

V: TRBV14
J: TRBJ1-2
D: NA
size: NA
DNA: TGTGCCAGCAGCCAAGTAGAGGGATATGGCTACACCTTC
CDR3: CASSQVEGYGYTF

V: TRBV29-1
J: TRBJ2-2
D: NA
size: few
DNA: TGCAGCGTTCAGGACAGAAACACCGGGGAGCTGTTTTTT
CDR3: CSVQDRNTGELFF

V: TRBV2
J: TRBJ2-3
D: NA
size: few
DNA: TGTGCCGGCAGAGGGGTCCTAGACGCCAGGGCCGATACGCAGTATTTT
CDR3: CAGRGVLDARADTQYF

V: TRBV27
J: TRBJ1-6
D: NA
size: NA
DNA: TGTGCCAGCAATAAGAAGAGCAATTCACCCCTCCACTTT
CDR3: CASNKKSNSPLHF

V: TRBV6-5
J: TRBJ2-5
D: TRBD2
size: NA
DNA: TGTGCCAGCACTCGTAGCGGGGGGGATCAAGAGACCCAGTACTTC
CDR3: CASTRSGGDQETQYF

V: TRBV30
J: TRBJ1-1
D: NA
size: NA
DNA: TGTGCCTTTCCGTTCGAAGCTTTCTTT
CDR3: CAFPFEAFF

V: TRBV19
J: TRBJ2-7
D: NA
size: NA
DNA: TGTGCCAGTAGTATAGGGGGACCGAACTACGAGCAGTACTTC
CDR3: CASSIGGPNYEQYF